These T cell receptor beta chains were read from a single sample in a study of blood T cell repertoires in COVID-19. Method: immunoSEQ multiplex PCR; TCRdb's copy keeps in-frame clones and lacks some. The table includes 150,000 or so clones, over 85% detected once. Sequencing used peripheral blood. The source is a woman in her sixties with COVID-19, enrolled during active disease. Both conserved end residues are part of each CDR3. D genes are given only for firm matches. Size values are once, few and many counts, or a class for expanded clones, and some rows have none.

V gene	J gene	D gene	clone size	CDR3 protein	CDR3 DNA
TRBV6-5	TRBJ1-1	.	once	CASSYGLQGTEAFF	TGTGCCAGCAGTTACGGGCTACAGGGTACTGAAGCTTTCTTT
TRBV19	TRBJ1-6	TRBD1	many	CASSGLQGRNSPLHF	TGTGCCAGTAGTGGTTTACAGGGGCGAAATTCACCCCTCCACTTT
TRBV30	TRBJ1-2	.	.	CAWWRAGLGGYTF	TGTGCCTGGTGGAGGGCGGGTTTAGGTGGCTACACCTTC
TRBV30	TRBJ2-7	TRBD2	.	CAWSVKWGLAGRENLYEQYF	TGTGCCTGGAGTGTAAAATGGGGACTAGCGGGGCGAGAGAACCTATACGAGCAGTACTTC
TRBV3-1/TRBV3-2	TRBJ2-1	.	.	CASSPPSLTGIPLYNEQFF	TGTGCCAGCAGCCCCCCGAGCCTAACAGGAATTCCACTATACAATGAGCAGTTCTTC
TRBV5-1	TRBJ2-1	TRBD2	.	CASSRGGAAYNEQFF	TGCGCCAGCTCCCGCGGGGGGGCGGCCTACAATGAGCAGTTCTTC
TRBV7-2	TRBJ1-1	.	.	CASSLANPPGAFF	TGTGCCAGCAGCTTAGCTAACCCCCCCGGGGCTTTCTTT
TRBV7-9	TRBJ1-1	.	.	CASSLRGNRRTEAFF	TGTGCCAGCAGCTTACGAGGTAACCGGAGGACTGAAGCTTTCTTT
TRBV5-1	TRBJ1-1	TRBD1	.	CASSLGQGLGEAFF	TGCGCCAGCAGCTTGGGACAGGGTCTGGGTGAAGCTTTCTTT
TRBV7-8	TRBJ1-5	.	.	CASSRNSNQPQHF	TGTGCCAGCAGCCGTAATAGCAATCAGCCCCAGCATTTT
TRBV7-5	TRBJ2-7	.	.	CARSLGPPGQGIDEQYF	TGTGCCAGAAGCTTAGGGCCACCCGGACAGGGGATTGACGAGCAGTACTTC
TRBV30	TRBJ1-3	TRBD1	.	CAWSVVGDRGTIYF	TGTGCCTGGAGCGTAGTAGGGGACAGGGGGACCATATATTTT
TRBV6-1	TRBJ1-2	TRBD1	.	CASSEGDSRTYGYTF	TGTGCCAGCAGTGAAGGGGACAGCCGGACCTATGGCTACACCTTC
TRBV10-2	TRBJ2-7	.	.	CASSENLAYEQYF	TGCGCCAGCAGTGAAAACTTAGCCTACGAGCAGTACTTC
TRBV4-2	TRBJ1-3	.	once	CASSQDTGVYSGNTIYF	TGTGCCAGCAGCCAAGATACGGGGGTTTACTCTGGAAACACCATATATTTT
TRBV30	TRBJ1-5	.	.	CAWSIGPGANQPQHF	TGTGCCTGGAGTATAGGGCCTGGGGCCAATCAGCCCCAGCATTTT
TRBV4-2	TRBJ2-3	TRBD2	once	CASSQDASGETDTQYF	TGTGCCAGCAGCCAAGATGCTAGCGGGGAGACAGATACGCAGTATTTT
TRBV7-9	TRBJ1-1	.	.	CASSSAGTEAFF	TGTGCCAGCAGCTCAGCCGGGACAGAAGCTTTCTTT
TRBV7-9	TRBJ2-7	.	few	CASSQGPAGSYEQYF	TGTGCCAGCAGCCAGGGGCCCGCAGGCTCCTACGAGCAGTACTTC
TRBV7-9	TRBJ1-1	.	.	CASSPWSGSGEAFF	TGTGCCAGCAGCCCGTGGTCCGGGTCGGGTGAAGCTTTCTTT
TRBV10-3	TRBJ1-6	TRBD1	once	CAISPTDRVYSPLHF	TGTGCCATCAGCCCAACCGACAGGGTCTATTCACCCCTCCACTTT
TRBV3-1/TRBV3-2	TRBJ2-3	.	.	CASSLGRAADTQYF	TGTGCCAGCAGCCTGGGCAGGGCCGCAGATACGCAGTATTTT
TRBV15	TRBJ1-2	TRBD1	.	CATRRQGNYGYTF	TGTGCCACCCGGAGACAGGGAAACTATGGCTACACCTTC
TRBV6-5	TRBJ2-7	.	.	CASSQGQSYEQYF	TGTGCCAGCAGTCAGGGACAATCCTACGAGCAGTACTTC
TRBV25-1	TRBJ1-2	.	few	CASSARGGMRYTF	TGTGCCAGCAGTGCCAGGGGAGGGATGCGCTACACCTTC
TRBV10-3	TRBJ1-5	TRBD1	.	CAISEFGTGGQPQHF	TGTGCCATCAGTGAGTTTGGGACAGGTGGCCAGCCCCAGCATTTT
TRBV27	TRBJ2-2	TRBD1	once	CASSPQGVTGELFF	TGTGCCAGCAGTCCCCAGGGGGTTACCGGGGAGCTGTTTTTT